A single sample is the source of the 27 T cell receptor beta chains below, sequenced in a study of blood T cell repertoires in COVID-19. Profiling relied on immunoSEQ multiplex PCR, and the TCRdb table lists in-frame clones only, not all of them. The sample lists around 100,000 clones, roughly 84% occurring once. The source material was peripheral blood. These TCRs come from a man between 65 and 85 years old with active or convalescent COVID-19.

This clone was observed once. J is TRBJ2-2 and V is TRBV6-5; 9 bases line up with TRBD1. The V gene end was trimmed by 6 bases and the J gene end by 5 bases; junction bases not matched to a gene: 4. This CDR3 has 14 residues. The germline V gene encodes CDR1 MNHEY and CDR2 SVGAGI. CDR3 protein: CASRQGAQTGELFF. Written as DNA, the CDR3 is TGTGCCAGCAGACAGGGGGCGCAAACCGGGGAGCTGTTTTTT.

About this clone: This sample includes further DNA sequences coding for the same CDR3. This chain uses TRBV7-2 with TRBJ2-3; 7 nucleotides agree with TRBD2. Per the germline V gene, CDR1 is SGHTA and CDR2 is FQGNSA. The CDR3 totals 14 residues. Trimming removed 11 bases from V and 0 bases from J; junction bases left unmatched: 8. The CDR3 bases are TGTGCCTCCACCCCCGGGGGGAGCACAGATACGCAGTATTTT. This translates into CASTPGGSTDTQYF.

This chain connects TRBV7-9 to TRBJ2-2, with unresolved D. This CDR3 comprises 10 residues. The germline V gene encodes CDR1 SEHNR and CDR2 FQNEAQ (reference sequence). The V gene lost 9 bases and the J gene lost 7 bases, with 6 bases spanning the gap. CDR3 residues: CASPGGELFF. CDR3 sequence (DNA): TGTGCCAGTCCAGGCGGGGAGCTGTTTTTT.

The genes are TRBV5-1 and TRBJ2-2, with D possibly matching TRBD1 (5 bases). V lost 0 bases and J lost 4, with 13 bases in between. CDR1 is SGHRS, CDR2 YFSETQ, per germline. The CDR3 is made up of 16 amino acids. In DNA form, the CDR3 reads TGCGCCAGCAGCTTGGAAGGCAGGGTTCCCACCGGGGAGCTGTTTTTT. Translated, it gives CASSLEGRVPTGELFF.

The V and J genes are TRBV7-9 and TRBJ2-5; 7 bases fit TRBD2. This CDR3 is 12 amino acids long. The V gene's germline CDR1 is SEHNR and CDR2 FQNEAQ (reference sequence). V shed 6 bases and J 4 bases; nucleotides not matched to a gene: 2. This CDR3 is CASRSGGETQYF. DNA of the CDR3: TGTGCCAGCAGGTCGGGGGGAGAGACCCAGTACTTC.

This clone occurred a few times. The chain links TRBV6-1 to TRBJ1-2; TRBD1 aligns across 8 bases. The CDR3 covers 13 residues. After removal of 3 bases from V and 8 bases from J, the junction contained 5 bases not matched to a gene. Germline V gene sequence: CDR1 MNHNS, CDR2 SASEGT. CDR3 coding DNA: TGTGCCAGCAGTGAGCAGGGGGCGGAAGGCTACACCTTC. Translation gives CASSEQGAEGYTF.

The chain joins TRBV5-1 to TRBJ1-3, with D perhaps TRBD1 (6 bases). Trimming left V 0 bases short and J 0 bases short, with 19 bases between. This CDR3 contains 19 residues. Germline V gene sequence: CDR1 SGHRS, CDR2 YFSETQ. The CDR3 sequence is CASSLAGQTSLFSGNTIYF. The CDR3 DNA reads TGCGCCAGCAGCTTGGCCGGACAGACATCTCTTTTCTCTGGAAACACCATATATTTT.

In regard to this clone: The junction and the germline gene differ at one end; a read error may be behind it. The chain joins TRBV6-2 or TRBV6-3 to TRBJ2-7; D is possibly TRBD2 (5 bases). Germline CDR1 and CDR2: MNHEY and SVGEGT. This CDR3 contains 13 residues. CDR3 bases: TGTGCCAGCAGTTACGCGGGCTCCCACGAGCAGTACTTC. Translating gives CASSYAGSHEQYF.

This CDR3 reads CASSQSPGGGGNYGYTF. In DNA form, the CDR3 reads TGCGCCAGCAGCCAGTCCCCCGGGGGGGGAGGTAACTATGGCTACACCTTC. The chain recombines TRBV4-1 with TRBJ1-2; D is possibly TRBD1 (5 bases). The V and J ends lost 3 bases and 1 base respectively, with 18 bases between them. Germline values: CDR1 MGHRA, CDR2 YSYEKL. The CDR3 has 17 amino acids.

The CDR3 nucleotides read TGTGCCAGCAGCGCTAGGAGGGACGGGGAAGAGCAGTACTTC. Residues: CASSARRDGEEQYF. The V gene is TRBV7-2, the J gene TRBJ2-7; D possibly corresponds to TRBD2 (6 bases). The CDR3 loop spans 14 amino acids. V was pared by 5 bases and J by 7 bases, with 18 bases between. Germline V gene sequence: CDR1 SGHTA, CDR2 FQGNSA.

The chain joins TRBV3-1 (or the pseudogene TRBV3-2) to TRBJ2-6, with unresolved D. The V end lost 3 bases, the J end lost 0 bases, and 9 bases lay between the germline ends. Germline lookup yields CDR1 LGHDT and CDR2 YNNKEL (reference sequence). The CDR3 runs 16 residues. CDR3 loop: CASSHLQSSGANVLTF. For the CDR3, the DNA is TGTGCCAGCAGCCACCTACAGAGCTCTGGGGCCAACGTCCTGACTTTC.

The gene calls are TRBV5-1 and TRBJ2-2; D may be TRBD1 (6 bases). This CDR3 is built from 14 residues. V lost 5 bases and J lost 4, with 12 bases in between. Germline V CDR1 and CDR2: SGHRS, YFSETQ. The CDR3, as DNA: TGCGCCAGCAGAACGGGACAAAGCACCGGGGAGCTGTTTTTT. It translates to CASRTGQSTGELFF.

The chain uses TRBV30 and TRBJ1-1; D is unclear. The germline gives CDR1 GTSNPN, CDR2 SVGIG (reference sequence). Trimming took 2 bases from V and 3 from J, leaving 13 bases between them. CDR3 size: 14 residues. CDR3 residues: CAWSNRRVDTEAFF. The CDR3 DNA follows: TGTGCCTGGAGTAACAGACGCGTGGACACTGAAGCTTTCTTT.

J is TRBJ1-1 and V is TRBV7-8; a weak D match, TRBD1 (6 bases). There are 17 residues in the CDR3. V gave up 1 base and J gave up 4 bases, with 19 bases separating them. Germline V gives CDR1 SGHVS, CDR2 FQNEAQ. The CDR3 protein is CASSLGYNRVLGTEAFF. The CDR3 region has the DNA TGTGCCAGCAGCTTAGGGTATAACAGGGTATTGGGCACTGAAGCTTTCTTT.

The chain is built from TRBV5-4 and TRBJ2-3; TRBD2 matches 9 bases. Trimming cost V 4 bases and J 0 bases; bases outside gene matches: 6. Per germline, CDR1 SGHNT and CDR2 YYREEE (reference sequence). The CDR3 covers 16 residues. The CDR3 sequence is CASSRRLAGSTDTQYF. CDR3 coding DNA: TGTGCCAGCAGCCGGCGGCTAGCGGGGAGCACAGATACGCAGTATTTT.

This sequence joins TRBV5-1 and TRBJ2-7, with 7 nucleotides matching TRBD2. The CDR3 totals 18 residues. Losses at the gene ends were 0 bases for V and 0 bases for J; bases not matched to a gene: 12. The germline V gene has CDR1 SGHRS and CDR2 YFSETQ. The CDR3 nucleotides are TGCGCCAGCAGCTTGGGGATCGCGGGGGTCCCGAGCTCCTACGAGCAGTACTTC. This translates into CASSLGIAGVPSSYEQYF.

This sequence joins TRBV14 and TRBJ2-7; the match to TRBD1 covers 7 bases. V trimming: 5 bases; J trimming: 7 bases; junction bases outside the gene matches: 8. This CDR3 has 13 amino acids. Germline V lookup: CDR1 SGHDN, CDR2 FVKESK. DNA for the CDR3: TGTGCCAGCAGCGGAGGACAGGCCGGAGAGCAGTACTTC. It codes for CASSGGQAGEQYF.

The chain carries TRBV3-1 (or the pseudogene TRBV3-2) and TRBJ2-2, with D uncertain. The CDR3 is made up of 13 amino acids. V lost 2 bases, J lost 3 bases, and 4 bases lay in between. From germline, CDR1 is LGHDT and CDR2 YNNKEL (reference sequence). The CDR3 nucleotides are TGTGCCAGCAGCCAAACTTACACCGGGGAGCTGTTTTTT. This translates into CASSQTYTGELFF.

V gene TRBV5-1 combines with J gene TRBJ1-1; D is unclear. Germline V gene lookup returns CDR1 SGHRS and CDR2 YFSETQ. Deletions cut 3 bases from V and 8 bases from J, with 11 bases between. This CDR3 comprises 12 residues. The CDR3 DNA reads as TGCGCCAGCAGCTCACTTTTGTCGGAAGCTTTCTTT. Encoded protein: CASSSLLSEAFF.

This clone was found a few times. The chain joins TRBV14 to TRBJ1-1; tentatively, D is TRBD1 (5 bases). The germline CDR1 and CDR2 sequences are SGHDN and FVKESK. V lost 4 bases and J lost 2, with 11 bases in between. This CDR3 is built from 14 residues. The CDR3: CASSLGGSNTEAFF. Written as DNA, the CDR3 is TGTGCCAGCAGCCTGGGGGGATCCAACACTGAAGCTTTCTTT.

This clone appeared a few times. This chain links TRBV19 with TRBJ1-2; possible D gene TRBD1, 5 bases. Germline V lookup: CDR1 LNHDA, CDR2 SQIVND (reference sequence). This CDR3 spans 15 amino acids. V lost 2 bases and J lost 2, with 12 bases in between. CDR3 in DNA: TGTGCCAGTAGTATACCAGGGAAGTACAACTATGGCTACACCTTC. It translates to CASSIPGKYNYGYTF.

Only a few counts were recorded for this clone. The rearrangement joins TRBV2 to TRBJ1-6, with D unclear. Germline V CDR1 and CDR2: SNHLY, FYNNEI. The CDR3 loop spans 13 amino acids. Between the trimmed V and J ends, which lost 7 bases and 6 bases, there was a span of 10 bases. In nucleotides, the CDR3 is TGTGCCAGCATGTACAGTATTAATTCACCCCTCCACTTT. This codes for CASMYSINSPLHF.

This sequence joins TRBV30 and TRBJ2-3; TRBD2 is a possible D gene (6 bases). The CDR3 is 15 amino acids. V was shortened by 1 base and J by 6 bases, with 17 bases between the two germline ends. Germline V gives CDR1 GTSNPN, CDR2 SVGIG (reference sequence). CDR3 amino acids: CAWSGLVLRADTQYF. Written as DNA, the CDR3 is TGTGCCTGGAGTGGACTAGTTTTAAGGGCCGATACGCAGTATTTT. Full variable domain (outside the CDR3, taken from reference TRBV30 and TRBJ2-3): SQTIHQWPATLVQPVGSPLSLECTVEGTSNPNLYWYRQAAGRGLQLLFYSVGIGQISSEVPQNLSASRPQDRQFILSSKKLLLSDSGFYLCAWSGLVLRADTQYFGPGTRLTVL.

This chain's CDR3 is CASSFETGGLHSGNTIYF. CDR3 nucleotide sequence: TGCGCCAGCAGCTTCGAGACAGGGGGCCTTCACTCTGGAAACACCATATATTTT. V and J are TRBV5-1 and TRBJ1-3, with 10 bases identical to TRBD1. Germline V gene sequence: CDR1 SGHRS, CDR2 YFSETQ. This CDR3 is built from 18 residues. J gave up 0 bases and V 2 bases, and 8 bases lay outside the gene matches. The full variable domain, its missing parts supplied by reference TRBV5-1 and TRBJ1-3, is KAGVTQTPRYLIKTRGQQVTLSCSPISGHRSVSWYQQTPGQGLQFLFEYFSETQRNKGNFPGRFSGRQFSNSRSEMNVSTLELGDSALYLCASSFETGGLHSGNTIYFGEGSWLTVV.

J is TRBJ1-5 and V is TRBV30, with D possibly TRBD1 on 5 matching bases. CDR3 length: 14 amino acids. V dropped 5 bases and J dropped 0 bases, with 11 bases sitting between them. CDR1 and CDR2 (germline): GTSNPN, SVGIG (reference sequence). The CDR3 reads CAWGRDSSNQPQHF. The CDR3 nucleotides read TGTGCCTGGGGGCGAGACAGTAGCAATCAGCCCCAGCATTTT. Using reference TRBV30 and TRBJ1-5 for the parts outside the CDR3, the full variable domain is SQTIHQWPATLVQPVGSPLSLECTVEGTSNPNLYWYRQAAGRGLQLLFYSVGIGQISSEVPQNLSASRPQDRQFILSSKKLLLSDSGFYLCAWGRDSSNQPQHFGDGTRLSIL.

The chain combines TRBV7-2 with TRBJ2-2; 7 nucleotides line up with TRBD1. CDR3 length equals 14 residues. Germline values: CDR1 SGHTA, CDR2 FQGNSA. Trimming took 4 bases from V and 8 from J; bases not matched to a gene: 7. For the CDR3, the DNA is TGTGCCAGCAGCTCTTATCCAGGGGGAGGGGAGCTGTTTTTT. This translates into CASSSYPGGGELFF.

The chain links TRBV3-1 (or the pseudogene TRBV3-2) to TRBJ2-2; D not resolved. Germline V gives CDR1 LGHDT, CDR2 YNNKEL (reference sequence). The length of the CDR3 is 16 residues. Trimming stripped 0 bases from V and 2 bases from J, with 10 bases between. The DNA of the CDR3 is TGTGCCAGCAGCCAAGATCTCGGGTACAACACCGGGGAGCTGTTTTTT. It specifies CASSQDLGYNTGELFF.